Each of the 19 T cell receptor beta chains below was sequenced from the same sample in a study. TCRdb re-called the RT-PCR reads through MiXCR, storing one row per CDR3 protein. The table records about 460 distinct CDR3 sequences, over 50% of them present only once. The sequencing sample was made of memory CD4+ T cells from salivary gland. These TCRs come from a female donor with primary Sjogren's syndrome.

In the case of this clonotype: Since the library was made to target alpha chains, this beta chain is a stray read and its abundance is not meaningful. This chain uses TRBV12-3 or TRBV12-4 with TRBJ2-3; 7 bases map to TRBD1. This CDR3 spans 12 amino acids. J lost 4 bases, V lost 6 bases, and 1 base had no gene match. Here the CDR3 reads CASRQGADTQYF. CDR3 sequence (DNA): TGTGCCAGCAGGCAGGGGGCAGATACGCAGTATTTT.

Concerning this clonotype itself: A library made for alpha chains picked up this beta chain off target, so its size means little. The chain combines TRBV27 with TRBJ2-5; possibly TRBD1 for D (6 bases). This CDR3 has 14 amino acids. Germline CDR1 is MNHEY and CDR2 is SMNVEV (reference sequence). Trimming removed 5 bases at V and 4 bases at J, with 14 bases between. The CDR3 bases are TGTGCCAGCAGTCTCAGGGGTTTGAGAGAGACCCAGTACTTC. It specifies CASSLRGLRETQYF.

Turning to this clonotype: Found in a library prepared for alpha chains, this beta chain is an off-target read, and its abundance has little meaning. The chain recombines TRBV9 with TRBJ2-1, with 16 nucleotides matching TRBD2. The V gene end was trimmed by 4 bases and the J gene end by 7 bases; junction bases not matched to a gene: 11. The CDR3 extends over 18 amino acids. CDR1 is SGDLS and CDR2 is YYNGEE in the germline V gene. The CDR3 nucleotides are TGTGCCAGCAGCCAGAGAAGTGGGACTAGCGGGGGGGCTAATGAGCAGTTCTTC. Its protein product is CASSQRSGTSGGANEQFF.

This clonotype was counted between two and nine times. For a library built for alpha chains, this beta chain is a stray read; little rests on its size. This chain joins TRBV12-3 or TRBV12-4 and TRBJ2-2, with unresolved D. Deletions cut 1 base from V and 6 bases from J, with 6 bases between. The CDR3 spans 13 residues. The CDR3, as DNA: TGTGCCAGCAGTTTAGGGGGTTCCGGGGAGCTGTTTTTT. Residues: CASSLGGSGELFF.

Remarks on this clonotype: This beta chain represents an off-target read in a library built for alpha chains; its size is of limited meaning. The V call is TRBV20-1, the J call TRBJ1-6; 10 bases agree with TRBD1. The ends lost 4 bases at V and 10 bases at J; junction bases unmatched: 4. This CDR3 has 13 residues. Germline values: CDR1 DFQATT, CDR2 SNEGSKA (reference sequence). In nucleotides, the CDR3 is TGCAGTGCTAAGGGGACAGGGGAATCACCCCTCCACTTT. This translates into CSAKGTGESPLHF.

Turning to this clonotype: This beta chain lies outside the target of a library built for alpha chains; its clone size means little. This chain links TRBV12-3 or TRBV12-4 with TRBJ1-5; D is uncertain. The CDR3 contains 13 residues. Trimming removed 7 bases at V and 5 bases at J, with 12 bases between. CDR3 region: CASTRGPDQPQHF. The CDR3, as DNA: TGTGCCAGCACCAGAGGGCCCGATCAGCCCCAGCATTTT.

As to this clonotype: This beta chain appears as a stray read in a library generated for alpha chains; its size is not informative. For the CDR3, the DNA is TGTGCCAGCAGCTTGGAAGGAGGGAATCAGCCCCAGCATTTT. It translates to CASSLEGGNQPQHF. The chain links TRBV5-5 to TRBJ1-5, with D unclear. The V end was cut by 0 bases, the J end by 4 bases, with 8 bases between. Germline CDR1 SGHKS, CDR2 YYEKEE (reference sequence). CDR3 length: 14 amino acids.

In regard to this clonotype: As an off-target read in a library built for alpha chains, this beta chain has a frequency of little significance. The rearrangement joins TRBV29-1 to TRBJ2-7; D may be TRBD1 (6 bases). The germline V gene has CDR1 SQVTM and CDR2 ANQGSEA. The CDR3 length is 13 residues. Trimming pared 4 bases from V and 1 base from J, leaving 11 bases between. The CDR3 here is CSVVGARSYEQYF. In DNA form, the CDR3 reads TGCAGCGTTGTGGGGGCCCGATCCTACGAGCAGTACTTC.

This clonotype was counted only a few times. As an off-target read in a library built for alpha chains, this beta chain has a frequency of little significance. The genes are TRBV20-1 and TRBJ2-2; D is undetermined. From germline, CDR1 is DFQATT and CDR2 SNEGSKA (reference sequence). This CDR3 is 14 amino acids long. Trimming left V 0 bases short and J 4 bases short, with 9 bases between. DNA for the CDR3: TGCAGTGCTAGAGATCGTGGATTCACCGGGGAGCTGTTTTTT. This sequence encodes CSARDRGFTGELFF.

Remarks on this clonotype: A library made for alpha chains picked up this beta chain off target, so its size means little. The chain combines TRBV5-1 with TRBJ2-5, with 10 bases fitting TRBD1. Germline-derived CDR1 and CDR2 are SGHRS and YFSETQ. The J segment lost 5 bases and the V segment lost 7 bases, leaving 8 bases of the junction unmatched. This CDR3 is 14 amino acids long. The CDR3 DNA reads TGCGCCAGCGGGACAGGGGACAACCTTGAGACCCAGTACTTC. Its translation is CASGTGDNLETQYF. The complete variable domain, with remaining parts taken from reference TRBV5-1 and TRBJ2-5, reads KAGVTQTPRYLIKTRGQQVTLSCSPISGHRSVSWYQQTPGQGLQFLFEYFSETQRNKGNFPGRFSGRQFSNSRSEMNVSTLELGDSALYLCASGTGDNLETQYFGPGTRLLVL.

For this clonotype: This beta chain slipped into a library made for alpha chains as a stray read, so its size is not meaningful. The V gene is TRBV20-1, the J gene TRBJ2-7; D may be TRBD2 (6 bases). With 3 bases removed from V and 0 bases from J, the gap between germline ends came to 9 bases. There are 13 residues in the CDR3. Germline-derived CDR1 and CDR2 are DFQATT and SNEGSKA (reference sequence). CDR3 region: CSASTGSSYEQYF. CDR3 DNA: TGCAGTGCTAGTACCGGGAGCTCCTACGAGCAGTACTTC.

A remark on this clonotype: In a library made to pick up alpha chains, this beta chain is a stray read with a size that means little. The V and J genes are TRBV10-2 and TRBJ2-2; 7 nucleotides align to TRBD2. V was pared by 4 bases and J by 6 bases, with 11 bases of the junction left unmatched. Germline V gene lookup returns CDR1 WSHSY and CDR2 SAAADI. The CDR3 extends over 16 amino acids. The CDR3 reads CASSGAGRRGPGELFF. CDR3 DNA: TGCGCCAGCAGTGGCGCCGGGAGGAGAGGTCCCGGGGAGCTGTTTTTT.

A remark on this clonotype: Since it is a stray read in a library aimed at alpha chains, this beta chain has a size that is not meaningful. J is TRBJ1-2 and V is TRBV20-1, with D possibly matching TRBD1 (6 bases). Trimming cost V 6 bases and J 5 bases, with 19 bases left between them. The CDR3 length is 14 residues. From germline, CDR1 is DFQATT and CDR2 SNEGSKA (reference sequence). This CDR3 reads CSAPLGPGAYGYTF. In DNA form, the CDR3 reads TGCAGTGCCCCTCTAGGTCCAGGGGCTTATGGCTACACCTTC.

To note about this clonotype: With the library built for alpha chains, this beta chain is off target and its frequency is not meaningful. The chain couples TRBV12-3 or TRBV12-4 to TRBJ1-2, with 8 bases aligning to TRBD1. The length of the CDR3 is 17 residues. V shed 7 bases, J shed 8 bases, and the junction held 21 bases outside the gene matches. The CDR3: CASTFTQDRAFPVGYTF. In nucleotides, the CDR3 is TGTGCCAGCACGTTTACCCAGGACAGGGCTTTTCCGGTCGGCTACACCTTC.

This clonotype was counted a few times. In a library made to pick up alpha chains, this beta chain is a stray read with a size that means little. The chain recombines TRBV9 with TRBJ2-2; no reliable D call. Germline V CDR1 and CDR2: SGDLS, YYNGEE. There are 13 residues in the CDR3. The ends were cut back, 2 bases at V and 7 bases at J, with 9 bases in the middle. CDR3 nucleotide sequence: TGTGCCAGCAGCGTTTACTCGCGCGGGGAGCTGTTTTTT. Translated: CASSVYSRGELFF.

Only one count was recorded for this clonotype. Within a library made for alpha chains, this beta chain is off target, and its count is uninformative. The chain recombines TRBV27 with TRBJ2-7, with 10 nucleotides matching TRBD2. The CDR3 totals 16 residues. Looked up from germline, CDR1 is MNHEY and CDR2 is SMNVEV (reference sequence). V shed 2 bases, J shed 7 bases, and the junction held 11 bases outside the gene matches. This CDR3 reads CASSLRGLAGEREQYF. The CDR3 bases are TGTGCCAGCAGTTTACGAGGCCTAGCGGGGGAAAGGGAGCAGTACTTC.

This clonotype occurred a few times. This beta chain lies outside the target of a library built for alpha chains; its clone size means little. CDR3 DNA: TGTGCCATCAGGGGGAGAAACAATGAGCAGTTCTTC. Protein sequence: CAIRGRNNEQFF. The chain has TRBV10-3 and TRBJ2-1, with D perhaps TRBD2 (5 bases). CDR1 is ENHRY and CDR2 is SYGVKD in the germline V gene. V lost 6 bases to trimming and J lost 5 bases, with 8 bases between them. The CDR3 extends over 12 amino acids.

Worth noting for this clonotype: The library was designed around alpha chains, so this beta chain is a stray read whose abundance carries little weight. This chain connects TRBV11-1 to TRBJ2-5; 9 bases are shared with TRBD2. Germline lookup yields CDR1 SGHAT and CDR2 FQDESV (reference sequence). CDR3 length equals 14 residues. The V segment lost 5 bases and the J segment 6 bases; nucleotides outside the gene matches: 7. The CDR3 bases are TGTGCCAGCAGCCATGGTCTAGCGGGGAAGACCCAGTACTTC. Its translation: CASSHGLAGKTQYF.

Notes on this clonotype: For a library built for alpha chains, this beta chain is a stray read; little rests on its size. The chain combines TRBV2 with TRBJ2-1, with D possibly TRBD2 on 6 matching bases. V dropped 2 bases and J dropped 12 bases, with 14 bases sitting between them. The germline V gene encodes CDR1 SNHLY and CDR2 FYNNEI. The CDR3 is 13 amino acids. Here the CDR3 reads CASSELLAIGQFF. CDR3 DNA sequence: TGTGCCAGCAGTGAATTACTAGCAATTGGGCAGTTCTTC. The full variable domain, with the rest looked up from reference TRBV2 and TRBJ2-1, is EPEVTQTPSHQVTQMGQEVILRCVPISNHLYFYWYRQILGQKVEFLVSFYNNEISEKSEIFDDQFSVERPDGSNFTLKIRSTKLEDSAMYFCASSELLAIGQFFGPGTRLTVL.